This T cell receptor beta chain was sequenced during a study of T cell responses to AZD1222 COVID-19 vaccine. Broader study findings: In a largely white British group with more females than males, clonal diversity was possibly underestimated.

TCRdb's copy holds only in-frame clones and misses some; the assay was immunoSEQ multiplex PCR. The repertoire consists of under 150,000 clones, with 92% occurring once and the leading ten covering approximately 1%. Germline assignment: CDR1 MDHEN and CDR2 SYDVKM. The CDR3 has 13 residues. Trimming shortened V by 6 bases and J by 1 base, and 7 bases separated the two germline ends. About this clone: Its antigen is still unknown.

The material was peripheral blood, obtained on day 0 of AZD1222 vaccination. This chain joins TRBV28 and TRBJ1-5; TRBD1 might be the D (6 bases). The clonotype originates from an adult in good health. In nucleotides, the CDR3 is TGTGCCAGCAGAGGGGGAAGCAATCAGCCCCAGCATTTT. Translating it yields CASRGGSNQPQHF. Filled out from reference TRBV28 and TRBJ1-5, the complete variable domain reads DVKVTQSSRYLVKRTGEKVFLECVQDMDHENMFWYRQDPGLGLRLIYFSYDVKMKEKGDIPEGYSVSREKKERFSLILESASTNQTSMYLCASRGGSNQPQHFGDGTRLSIL.